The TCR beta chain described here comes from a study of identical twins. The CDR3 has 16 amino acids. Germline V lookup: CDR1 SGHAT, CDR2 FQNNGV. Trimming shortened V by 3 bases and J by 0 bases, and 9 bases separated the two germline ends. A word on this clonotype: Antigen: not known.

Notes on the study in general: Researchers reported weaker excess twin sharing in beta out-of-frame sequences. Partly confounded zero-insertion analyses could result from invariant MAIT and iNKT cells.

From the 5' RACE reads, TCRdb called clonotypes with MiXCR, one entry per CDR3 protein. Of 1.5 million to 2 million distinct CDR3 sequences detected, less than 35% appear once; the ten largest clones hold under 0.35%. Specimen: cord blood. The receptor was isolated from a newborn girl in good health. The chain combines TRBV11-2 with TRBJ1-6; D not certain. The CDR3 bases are TGTGCCAGCAGCTTGGCGGTCCCCTCCTATAATTCACCCCTCCACTTT. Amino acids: CASSLAVPSYNSPLHF.